This T cell receptor beta chain was observed in a study of cytomegalovirus exposure and HLA in healthy donors. Of note for this clone: Antigen: not known.

Sequenced by immunoSEQ multiplex PCR; TCRdb stores in-frame clones only, minus some. The profile covers about 240,000 clones, with approximately 84% appearing a single time and roughly 1.2% taken by the ten largest. Study results and limitations: In the roughly 120 validation repertoires, a later analysis found that first-cohort TCR clusters tended to co-occur. The study labeled 164 TCR beta chains cytomegalovirus-associated.

The donors belonged to the roughly 120-subject validation cohort, separate from the 666-subject first cohort. What was sequenced was PBMCs. This receptor was identified in a woman aged 25 to 39 in good health and CMV-seropositive.

The CDR3 reads CASSKGAHQPQHF. The CDR3 nucleotides read TGTGCCAGCTCTAAGGGAGCCCATCAGCCCCAGCATTTT. This chain connects TRBV6-5 to TRBJ1-5; no clear D. V lost 8 bases, J lost 5 bases, and 13 bases lay in between. This CDR3 region has 13 residues. Germline loops: CDR1 MNHEY, CDR2 SVGAGI.